A single sample is the source of the 21 T cell receptor beta chains below, sequenced in a study of T-cell reconstitution after alpha-beta-depleted transplantation in children. Using unique molecular identifiers, the investigators prepared the TCRbeta library. A single record per CDR3 protein comes from TCRdb applying MiXCR to the PCR reads. The sample lists just under 350,000 distinct CDR3 sequences, 15% to 20% occurring once. The sample was PBMCs, mostly from graft donor cells, taken 360 days after TCRalphabeta/CD19-depleted stem cell transplant. These receptors all stem from a male patient between 2 and 15 years old who had a stem cell transplant for acute lymphoblastic leukemia, so the T cells may come from the graft donor.

This clonotype was picked up a small number of times. J is TRBJ2-1 and V is TRBV7-2; D is unclear. Germline CDR1 is SGHTA and CDR2 is FQGNSA. CDR3 length equals 14 residues. V was cut by 4 bases and J by 3 bases, with 10 bases left in between. The CDR3 DNA reads TGTGCCAGCAGCTCAACCACCAACTACAATGAGCAGTTCTTC. It encodes CASSSTTNYNEQFF.

V gene TRBV3-1 combines with J gene TRBJ2-1, with D unresolved. The V end was cut by 8 bases, the J end by 3 bases, with 11 bases between. Germline values: CDR1 LGHDT, CDR2 YNNKEL (reference sequence). This CDR3 contains 13 residues. The CDR3 sequence: CASVNPLYNEQFF. CDR3 nucleotide sequence: TGTGCCAGCGTGAATCCCCTCTACAATGAGCAGTTCTTC.

This clonotype appeared a few times. The rearrangement links TRBV4-3 to TRBJ2-5, with a tentative D call TRBD2 (5 bases). CDR1 is LGHNA and CDR2 is YSLEER in the germline V gene. The CDR3 extends over 14 amino acids. V lost 2 bases to trimming and J lost 7 bases, with 14 bases between them. The CDR3 protein is CASSQFALRGTQYF. CDR3 nucleotides: TGCGCCAGCAGCCAATTCGCCCTCCGGGGGACCCAGTACTTC.

The rearrangement uses TRBV4-1 and TRBJ2-1, with 10 bases matching TRBD1. CDR3 length: 15 amino acids. V lost 4 bases and J lost 8; bases outside the gene matches: 8. Germline-derived CDR1 and CDR2 are MGHRA and YSYEKL. The CDR3 is CASSPHGTGVDEQFF. The CDR3 bases are TGCGCCAGCAGCCCCCATGGGACAGGGGTCGATGAGCAGTTCTTC.

This clonotype was detected many times. V is TRBV6-2 or TRBV6-3 and J is TRBJ2-1; TRBD2 might be the D (5 bases). The V end was cut by 0 bases, the J end by 7 bases, with 22 bases between. Per germline, CDR1 MNHEY and CDR2 SVGEGT. The CDR3 covers 18 residues. CDR3 sequence reads: CASSYSRALANVNNEQFF. The CDR3 DNA sequence: TGTGCCAGCAGTTACTCGAGGGCTCTTGCGAACGTCAATAATGAGCAGTTCTTC.

This chain connects TRBV4-1 to TRBJ2-1; 10 positions match TRBD2. Losses at the gene ends were 6 bases for V and 3 bases for J; bases not matched to a gene: 11. The germline CDR1 and CDR2 sequences are MGHRA and YSYEKL. This CDR3 is built from 17 residues. Here the CDR3 DNA reads TGCGCCAGCAGTTTGACTAGCGGGCACGACTACTACAATGAGCAGTTCTTC. Translated: CASSLTSGHDYYNEQFF.

The chain recombines TRBV4-3 with TRBJ2-7; D may be TRBD1 (6 bases). With 3 bases removed from V and 2 bases from J, the gap between germline ends came to 14 bases. The CDR3 covers 15 residues. In germline, CDR1 is LGHNA, CDR2 YSLEER. CDR3 DNA: TGCGCCAGCAGCCATACAAGGGGGTCAACCTACGAGCAGTACTTC. Encoded protein: CASSHTRGSTYEQYF.

The rearrangement joins TRBV3-1 to TRBJ2-2; a possible D gene is TRBD1 (6 bases). The CDR3 has 15 amino acids. Trimming cost V 4 bases and J 4 bases, with 13 bases left between them. Germline V gene data show CDR1 as LGHDT and CDR2 as YNNKEL (reference sequence). In nucleotides, the CDR3 is TGTGCCAGCAGCCCCGAAGGGGGATCCACCGGGGAGCTGTTTTTT. This encodes CASSPEGGSTGELFF.

The V gene is TRBV2, the J gene TRBJ1-6; D is undetermined. The CDR3 loop spans 12 amino acids. V lost 9 bases, J lost 7 bases, and 10 bases lay in between. Per the germline V gene, CDR1 is SNHLY and CDR2 is FYNNEI. CDR3 protein: CASGRSNSPLHF. The DNA for the CDR3 is TGTGCCAGTGGACGGTCAAATTCACCCCTCCACTTT.

The rearrangement uses TRBV28 and TRBJ2-3; no reliable D call. CDR3 length equals 16 residues. Germline V gene sequence: CDR1 MDHEN, CDR2 SYDVKM. V was clipped by 3 bases and J by 0 bases, with 13 bases between them. The CDR3 spells CASSFESGYSTDTQYF. In nucleotides, the CDR3 is TGTGCCAGCAGTTTTGAGTCAGGTTATAGCACAGATACGCAGTATTTT.

In its sample, this clonotype was seen many times. This chain connects TRBV15 to TRBJ2-7, with unresolved D. Germline V gene data show CDR1 as LNHNV and CDR2 as YYDKDF (reference sequence). This CDR3 comprises 13 residues. The V end was cut by 6 bases, the J end by 2 bases, with 11 bases between. CDR3 sequence reads: CATRKAAAYEQYF. CDR3 sequence (DNA): TGTGCCACCAGAAAGGCCGCGGCCTACGAGCAGTACTTC.

This rearrangement joins TRBV20-1 to TRBJ2-7, with 7 bases identical to TRBD1. The trim removed 5 bases at V and 2 bases at J, leaving 9 bases unmatched. The CDR3 contains 14 residues. Germline V gene sequence: CDR1 DFQATT, CDR2 SNEGSKA (reference sequence). CDR3 residues: CSARQGFNAYEQYF. The CDR3 DNA reads as TGCAGTGCTCGACAGGGCTTTAATGCCTACGAGCAGTACTTC.

This sequence joins TRBV5-4 and TRBJ2-6, with unresolved D. Germline CDR1 is SGHNT and CDR2 is YYREEE (reference sequence). CDR3 length: 16 residues. V shed 6 bases and J shed 4 bases, with 17 bases lying between them. CDR3 nucleotides: TGTGCCAGCAAAGGGCCTTTTTCTGCGGGGGCCAACGTCCTGACTTTC. Its protein product is CASKGPFSAGANVLTF.

CDR3: CASSLMGTSGSFRSYNEQFF. For the CDR3, the DNA is TGTGCCAGCAGCTTGATGGGGACTAGCGGGAGCTTTAGGTCCTACAATGAGCAGTTCTTC. The chain carries TRBV5-4 and TRBJ2-1, with 14 bases lining up with TRBD2. Trimming cost V 1 base and J 1 base; bases outside gene matches: 10. CDR1 SGHNT and CDR2 YYREEE come from the germline V gene (reference sequence). This CDR3 is built from 20 residues.

This chain joins TRBV29-1 and TRBJ2-3; no firm D call. V was clipped by 3 bases and J by 1 base, with 5 bases between them. The CDR3 spans 12 residues. CDR1 and CDR2 from the germline V gene are SQVTM and ANQGSEA. The CDR3 sequence: CSVDLGTDTQYF. CDR3 sequence (DNA): TGCAGCGTTGACTTAGGCACAGATACGCAGTATTTT.

This clonotype came up a few times. The gene calls are TRBV28 and TRBJ1-1; TRBD1 aligns across 8 bases. With 6 bases clipped from V and 2 bases from J, the junction kept 8 bases outside the gene matches. The CDR3 is 15 residues long. In germline, CDR1 is MDHEN, CDR2 SYDVKM. CDR3 in DNA: TGTGCCAGCAGAACCGGGACAGGTCAAAACACTGAAGCTTTCTTT. Protein sequence: CASRTGTGQNTEAFF.

This clonotype occurred a few times. The V and J genes are TRBV7-8 and TRBJ2-7; 14 positions agree with TRBD2. With 1 base clipped from V and 3 bases from J, the junction kept 2 bases outside the gene matches. The V gene's germline CDR1 is SGHVS and CDR2 FQNEAQ. The CDR3 extends over 16 amino acids. For the CDR3, the DNA is TGTGCCAGCAGCTTAGGAGGACTAGCGGGAGGCTACGAGCAGTACTTC. Residues: CASSLGGLAGGYEQYF.

This clonotype showed up just a few times. This rearrangement joins TRBV6-1 to TRBJ2-7; 7 bases are a match to TRBD1. The CDR3 length is 15 residues. CDR1 is MNHNS, CDR2 SASEGT, per germline. V trimming: 6 bases; J trimming: 2 bases; junction bases outside the gene matches: 10. The CDR3 here is CASSRGQVHTYEQYF. The CDR3 DNA follows: TGTGCCAGCAGCCGCGGACAGGTGCACACCTACGAGCAGTACTTC.

This clonotype was detected a few times. This chain connects TRBV5-1 to TRBJ2-2; 7 bases line up with TRBD1. This CDR3 has 14 amino acids. The J segment lost 10 bases and the V segment lost 4 bases, leaving 10 bases of the junction unmatched. Germline V gene lookup returns CDR1 SGHRS and CDR2 YFSETQ. This CDR3 is CASSLGQTGVELFF. The CDR3 coding sequence is TGCGCCAGCAGCCTGGGACAGACCGGGGTGGAGCTGTTTTTT.

The chain links TRBV28 to TRBJ1-4, with a possible D match to TRBD1 (5 bases). Germline-derived CDR1 and CDR2 are MDHEN and SYDVKM. The CDR3 contains 15 residues. The germline V and J ends were trimmed by 3 bases and 6 bases, with 14 bases remaining between them. CDR3 bases: TGTGCCAGCAGTTTCTCGACAGTCACCCATGAAAAACTGTTTTTT. Translation: CASSFSTVTHEKLFF. The whole variable domain, filled in from reference TRBV28 and TRBJ1-4, reads DVKVTQSSRYLVKRTGEKVFLECVQDMDHENMFWYRQDPGLGLRLIYFSYDVKMKEKGDIPEGYSVSREKKERFSLILESASTNQTSMYLCASSFSTVTHEKLFFGSGTQLSVL.

The chain has TRBV12-3 or TRBV12-4 and TRBJ2-3, with 16 bases fitting TRBD2. CDR3 length: 18 residues. The V gene end was trimmed by 5 bases and the J gene end by 5 bases; junction bases not matched to a gene: 10. The CDR3 nucleotides are TGTGCCAGCAGTCCCGAGGGGACTAGCGGGAGGGCGGTAGATACGCAGTATTTT. Residues: CASSPEGTSGRAVDTQYF.